This T cell receptor (beta chain) is from a study of shared clonotypes between healthy human individuals (dated by TCRdb to the early 2020s). About the full investigation: A couple of women and a few men aged 18 to 49 years were included in the cohort. Per donor, three plates each were used for CD4 naive and CD4 memory, two for CD8 naive, and one for CD8 memory. The study deeply sequenced blood TCR repertoires of about 5 healthy adults to estimate repertoire size and the extent of clonotype sharing between individuals. Different laboratories and diverse techniques were used to prepare libraries and sequence TCR repertoires, to increase sequencing depth and limit assay-specific biases. Between about 0.85 and 9.5 billion PBMCs per donor were obtained by leukapheresis.

Note on this clone: What this receptor recognizes is not known. There are no base qualities to consult, and no much larger clone falls within one base.

TCR CDR3 regions were amplified from genomic DNA by multiplex PCR using the deep immunoSEQ assay. For each cell subset, the extracted genomic DNA was distributed evenly across all wells of several immunoSEQ 96-well plates, and each plate served as one replicate. For sorted subsets, 200 to 250 ng genomic DNA, equal to some 28,000 T cell genomes, was loaded into each replicate PCR. The purified libraries were quantified using a Qubit 3.0 fluorometer, sized with a Bioanalyzer 2100, and then quantified again using the KAPA Library Quantification kit. Every immunoSEQ 96-well plate was sequenced on a separate single-read 150-cycle Illumina NextSeq 550 flow cell. From the authors' description of their analysis: Because the immunoSEQ output included only junctional sequences and no quality scores, the filtering could not be the same as the filtering used for full-length reads. To assign V/J genes and CDR3, sequences were annotated against IMGT germline references using PyIR, a Python wrapper for IgBLAST v1.9. Reads with weak V/J assignments (E-value above 1e-6), missing CDR3, stop codons, out-of-frame junctions, or ambiguous translated residues were removed. V3J clonotypes were defined as sequences sharing an identical inferred V gene, J gene, and CDR3 amino acid sequence. The percentage overlap between two repertoires was calculated by dividing the number of shared unique clonotypes by the size of the smaller repertoire. Richness of each repertoire was evaluated using RTK rarefaction, the Chao1 estimator, and Recon v2.1 estimates of unobserved clonotypes. Generation probabilities were computed with OLGA for all TCRbeta clonotypes obtained by the gDNA method from several donors. TCRdb took over this immuneACCESS table, retaining in-frame rearrangements with V and J assigned. Such tables are incomplete; in checked studies, under half of the missing clones stem from an unresolved V gene, and the remainder is unexplained. V and J calls plus clone size are reproduced from that table; the DNA served to infer D and trimming. For this sample there are hundreds of thousands of clones; about 95% appear just once. The ten largest clones capture 0.095% to 0.14% of the sample.

What the study reported, not specific to this receptor: When several donors were compared, the shared fraction of clonotypes was about 5% for naive CD4, around 3.5% for naive CD8, roughly 2.3% for memory CD4, and 0.35% to 0.4% for memory CD8. The small number of donors limited the genetic and exposure-history diversity represented. Naive subsets generally had larger estimated clonotype richness than memory subsets. Sampling was restricted to blood, and TCR repertoires in tissues likely differ from the TCR repertoires found in blood. Pairwise subsampling indicated that sequencing depth was expected to affect the degree of clonotype sharing among donors. Compared with non-shared clonotypes, clonotypes shared by all four sorted-subset donors had higher generation probabilities. Incomplete sequencing was indicated by rarefaction of sorted-subset datasets, despite the large sequencing depth.

CD8 naive samples consisted of CD45RO-negative cells that were positively selected for CCR7, yielding a CD45RA+CCR7+ population without TemRA cells. Healthy HIV-negative adults with no recently reported acute infections or vaccinations were included as donors. Every donor was a Caucasian adult residing in Nashville, Tennessee, USA. Blood was obtained by leukapheresis, after which PBMCs were separated by Ficoll-Histopaque density gradient centrifugation and cryopreserved in liquid nitrogen vapor phase. Analytical flow cytometry was used to check the purity and quantity of every magnetically sorted T cell population. Genomic DNA was isolated from each sorted fraction and quantified by UV absorbance on a Nanodrop 2000c. The germline ends are 15 bases apart after V is trimmed by 0 bases and J by 3 bases. The germline V gene encodes CDR1 MNHEY and CDR2 SMNVEV (reference sequence). From the cysteine through the phenylalanine, the CDR3 covers 16 amino acids. Only CDR3 DNA remains: 48 bases, in frame from the first base.

The chain employs TRBV27 and TRBJ2-7, with an unclear D gene assignment. The specimen was naive CD8+ T cells sorted from blood. In the paper's terms, the cell subset or site label means: CD45RA+CCR7+. The receptor's source is a woman in her 30s in good health. The DNA sequence follows: TGTGCCAGCAGTTTATCGAGGTTCGCCAGTGGCTACGAGCAGTACTTC. The resulting protein is CASSLSRFASGYEQYF.